This entry is about one T cell receptor beta chain. This entry is derived from a study of T cell changes during pregnancy in multiple sclerosis. The CDR3 is made up of 17 amino acids. J lost 4 bases, V lost 3 bases, and 10 bases had no gene match. Germline V CDR1 and CDR2: MDHEN, SYDVKM. Profiled with immunoSEQ multiplex PCR; TCRdb holds only in-frame clones, not every one. The sample gives under 75,000 clones, more than 90% of which show up once; 2.3% is in the top ten. The receptor was isolated from a female donor with multiple sclerosis, enrolled in a pregnancy study. This chain connects TRBV28 to TRBJ1-5; 9 bases are a match to TRBD1. The source material was peripheral blood, sampled in the first trimester of pregnancy. CDR3 DNA: TGTGCCAGCAGTTTGGAAGAGGGACAGGGTCTTAATCAGCCCCAGCATTTT. Its translation: CASSLEEGQGLNQPQHF.